Listed below are T cell receptor beta chains from one sample, sequenced in a study of control samples from healthy donors and cancer patients. TCRdb keeps only in-frame clones here, not all; method: immunoSEQ multiplex PCR. The sample carries 100,000 to 150,000 clones, around 87% recorded once. What was sequenced was blood. Source of these receptors: a man in his 60s in good health. Both conserved end residues are part of each CDR3. Each record gives: clone size, J gene, V gene, D gene, CDR3 DNA, CDR3 protein. The D gene is left open where the match is weak. Part of the rows lack a size; the others show once, few, many or a class for expanded clones.

size: .; J: TRBJ2-5; V: TRBV29-1; D: TRBD1; DNA: TGCAGCGCGAGGACAGGGGAAAAGACCCAGTACTTC; CDR3: CSARTGEKTQYF
size: .; J: TRBJ1-2; V: TRBV29-1; D: TRBD1; DNA: TGCAGCGTTGGAGCCCCGGGACAGGGGGCCGCTGGCTACACCTTC; CDR3: CSVGAPGQGAAGYTF
size: .; J: TRBJ2-3; V: TRBV5-1; D: .; DNA: TGCGCCAGCAGCTTGGTTCCCGGCACAGATACGCAGTATTTT; CDR3: CASSLVPGTDTQYF
size: .; J: TRBJ2-1; V: TRBV5-6; D: .; DNA: TGTGCCAGCAGCTTGGGTCTCTTCATCTCCTACAATGAGCAGTTCTTC; CDR3: CASSLGLFISYNEQFF
size: .; J: TRBJ2-4; V: TRBV3-1/TRBV3-2; D: .; DNA: TGTGCCAGCAGCCACTTTATGACCTATGGCAAAAACATTCAGTACTTC; CDR3: CASSHFMTYGKNIQYF
size: .; J: TRBJ1-3; V: TRBV28; D: .; DNA: TGTGCCAGCAGCCTGTCGAGAAACACCATATATTTT; CDR3: CASSLSRNTIYF
size: .; J: TRBJ1-1; V: TRBV12-5; D: .; DNA: TGTGCTAGTGGTTTGGATTATTCAAGAATGAACACTGAAGCTTTCTTT; CDR3: CASGLDYSRMNTEAFF
size: once; J: TRBJ1-3; V: TRBV2; D: .; DNA: TGTGCCGGAGCGACAGCCTCTGGAAACACCATATATTTT; CDR3: CAGATASGNTIYF
size: .; J: TRBJ2-3; V: TRBV18; D: TRBD1; DNA: TGTGCCAGCTCACTGGGGACAGGGGGCTTAGATACGCAGTATTTT; CDR3: CASSLGTGGLDTQYF
size: .; J: TRBJ1-1; V: TRBV6-5; D: TRBD1; DNA: TGTGCCAGCAGTCACGGACAGGGCGCTTCCTGGGAAGCTTTCTTT; CDR3: CASSHGQGASWEAFF
size: .; J: TRBJ1-2; V: TRBV3-1/TRBV3-2; D: TRBD1; DNA: TGTGCCAGCAGCCAAGCGGGACAGGGGATGGGGTATAGCTACACCTTC; CDR3: CASSQAGQGMGYSYTF
size: few; J: TRBJ2-1; V: TRBV18; D: .; DNA: TGTGCCAGCTCACCTACCACAGAACCGAGCTCCTACAATGAGCAGTTCTTC; CDR3: CASSPTTEPSSYNEQFF
size: few; J: TRBJ1-1; V: TRBV12-3/TRBV12-4; D: TRBD1; DNA: TGTGCCAGCAGTTTAGGACAGGGTACAAGAGCTTTCTTT; CDR3: CASSLGQGTRAFF
size: .; J: TRBJ1-1; V: TRBV2; D: .; DNA: TGTGCCAGCAGTGATGACAGGAGGAGGAACACTGAAGCTTTCTTT; CDR3: CASSDDRRRNTEAFF
size: .; J: TRBJ1-2; V: TRBV12-3/TRBV12-4; D: .; DNA: TGTGCCATCACTTCGGCCTATGGCTACACCTTC; CDR3: CAITSAYGYTF
size: .; J: TRBJ2-7; V: TRBV21-1; D: .; DNA: TGTGCCAGCAGCAACGTTTCTCCTAGCGGCCCCTGTCACTACGAGCAGTACTTC; CDR3: CASSNVSPSGPCHYEQYF
size: .; J: TRBJ1-1; V: TRBV7-2; D: .; DNA: TGTGCCAGCACCGATCCAGGGAAGGCTGAAGCTTTCTTT; CDR3: CASTDPGKAEAFF
size: .; J: TRBJ2-3; V: TRBV6-5; D: .; DNA: TGTGCCAGCACCATGACGGTAGATACGCAGTATTTT; CDR3: CASTMTVDTQYF
size: .; J: TRBJ1-2; V: TRBV28; D: .; DNA: TGTGCCAGCAGTTTGCCTGGGGGGGGCGCGAGCTATGGCTACACCTTC; CDR3: CASSLPGGGASYGYTF
size: .; J: TRBJ1-2; V: TRBV28; D: TRBD1; DNA: TGTGCCAGCACCCCCGGGACAGGGCTTGACTATGGCTACACCTTC; CDR3: CASTPGTGLDYGYTF
size: once; J: TRBJ1-2; V: TRBV21-1; D: .; DNA: TGTGCCAGCAGCAAAGAGTATACAGGAAAATATGGCTACACCTTC; CDR3: CASSKEYTGKYGYTF
size: .; J: TRBJ1-5; V: TRBV28; D: .; DNA: TGTGCCAGCAGTTCCGCGACAGGCAATCAGCCCCAGCATTTT; CDR3: CASSSATGNQPQHF
size: .; J: TRBJ2-1; V: TRBV6-2/TRBV6-3; D: .; DNA: TGTGCCAGCAGTGGACGGGGGAGCTCCTACAATGAGCAGTTCTTC; CDR3: CASSGRGSSYNEQFF
size: .; J: TRBJ2-3; V: TRBV12-3/TRBV12-4; D: .; DNA: TGTGCCAGCAGCGGGGGCACAGATACGCAGTATTTT; CDR3: CASSGGTDTQYF
size: .; J: TRBJ1-5; V: TRBV6-2/TRBV6-3; D: .; DNA: TGTGCCAGCAGTTACTATACCGGGATCCCTCAGCATTTT; CDR3: CASSYYTGIPQHF
size: .; J: TRBJ2-2; V: TRBV27; D: TRBD2; DNA: TGTGCCAGCAGCCCAGACCCCCTAGCGGGGGTTCGCACCGGGGAGCTGTTTTTT; CDR3: CASSPDPLAGVRTGELFF
size: .; J: TRBJ1-5; V: TRBV28; D: TRBD1; DNA: TGTGCCAGCACTTTTATACCCCATGGACAGGGTAGCAATCAGCCCCAGCATTTT; CDR3: CASTFIPHGQGSNQPQHF
size: .; J: TRBJ1-1; V: TRBV12-3/TRBV12-4; D: TRBD1; DNA: TGTGCCAGCAGTAATACAGGGGGCACTGAAGCTTTCTTT; CDR3: CASSNTGGTEAFF
size: .; J: TRBJ1-2; V: TRBV3-1/TRBV3-2; D: TRBD1; DNA: TGTGCCAGCAGCCACGGACAGGGGACTAACTATGGCTACACCTTC; CDR3: CASSHGQGTNYGYTF
size: .; J: TRBJ1-6; V: TRBV12-3/TRBV12-4; D: .; DNA: TGTGCCAGCAGTCTGGGGGCAGGGGCGTCCCTCCACTTT; CDR3: CASSLGAGASLHF
size: .; J: TRBJ1-3; V: TRBV28; D: .; DNA: TGTGCCAGCAGGGGGGATTCCTTCGGAAACACCATATATTTT; CDR3: CASRGDSFGNTIYF
size: once; J: TRBJ2-7; V: TRBV12-5; D: TRBD1; DNA: TGTGCTAGTGGTCCTCGGACAGGGGACTTCTACGAGCAGTACTTC; CDR3: CASGPRTGDFYEQYF
size: .; J: TRBJ2-3; V: TRBV5-1; D: .; DNA: TGCGCCAGCAGCTCCCGCGGACTGTCCACAGATACGCAGTATTTT; CDR3: CASSSRGLSTDTQYF
size: .; J: TRBJ2-7; V: TRBV27; D: .; DNA: TGTGCCAGCAGTTCCGGGGGCGTCTCCTACGAGCAGTACTTC; CDR3: CASSSGGVSYEQYF
size: .; J: TRBJ2-7; V: TRBV28; D: .; DNA: TGTGCCAGCAGTTTTACCCCTACGGATAGGGGCCGCTCCTACGAGCAGTACTTC; CDR3: CASSFTPTDRGRSYEQYF
size: .; J: TRBJ1-2; V: TRBV5-1; D: TRBD1; DNA: TGCGCCAGCAGCGTCGGACAGGGAGGGTCGGTCGGTGGCTACACCTTC; CDR3: CASSVGQGGSVGGYTF
size: .; J: TRBJ1-4; V: TRBV28; D: .; DNA: TGTGCCAGCAGCTCCACAGTTGCAACTAATGAAAAACTGTTTTTT; CDR3: CASSSTVATNEKLFF
size: .; J: TRBJ2-7; V: TRBV5-1; D: .; DNA: TGCGCCAGCAGCTTAGGGCAGCCAACCTACGAGCAGTACTTC; CDR3: CASSLGQPTYEQYF
size: many; J: TRBJ2-7; V: TRBV12-3/TRBV12-4; D: TRBD1; DNA: TGTGCCAGCACCCCGGGACAGGGGAACGAGCAGTACTTC; CDR3: CASTPGQGNEQYF
size: .; J: TRBJ1-1; V: TRBV7-2; D: .; DNA: TGTGCCAGCAGCTTAGGCACAGGGTCATCGAGAAGTGAAGCTTTCTTT; CDR3: CASSLGTGSSRSEAFF
size: .; J: TRBJ1-2; V: TRBV6-5; D: .; DNA: TGTGCCAGCAGTTATTCTGTTGGGGGTAACTATGGCTACACCTTC; CDR3: CASSYSVGGNYGYTF
size: once; J: TRBJ1-5; V: TRBV18; D: .; DNA: TGTGCCAGCTCACCATACCAGGGGACTCATCAGCCCCAGCATTTT; CDR3: CASSPYQGTHQPQHF
size: once; J: TRBJ1-1; V: TRBV6-6; D: .; DNA: TGTGCCAGCATTGGGGGGCGGAACACTGAAGCTTTCTTT; CDR3: CASIGGRNTEAFF
size: .; J: TRBJ2-5; V: TRBV19; D: TRBD2; DNA: TGTGCCAGTAGTGTCGGGGGGGAAAGAGAGACCCAGTACTTC; CDR3: CASSVGGERETQYF
size: .; J: TRBJ2-1; V: TRBV7-9; D: TRBD2; DNA: TGTGCCAGCAGCCCTAGCGGGGGGTTCTACAATGAGCAGTTCTTC; CDR3: CASSPSGGFYNEQFF
size: .; J: TRBJ2-6; V: TRBV9; D: .; DNA: TGTGCCAGCAGCGTTGACCCCTCTGGGGCCAACGTCCTGACTTTC; CDR3: CASSVDPSGANVLTF
size: few; J: TRBJ1-2; V: TRBV28; D: .; DNA: TGTGCCAGCAGTTTGTCGGGGAACTATGGCTACACCTTC; CDR3: CASSLSGNYGYTF
size: .; J: TRBJ2-3; V: TRBV20-1; D: .; DNA: TGCAGTGCTGGATCGACAGATACGCAGTATTTT; CDR3: CSAGSTDTQYF
size: few; J: TRBJ1-6; V: TRBV25-1; D: TRBD1; DNA: TGTGCCAGCAGTCTTACAGGGGGCAATTCACCCCTCCACTTT; CDR3: CASSLTGGNSPLHF
size: .; J: TRBJ1-4; V: TRBV7-8; D: TRBD1; DNA: TGTGCCAGCAGCATCGCCGGGACAGGGGGTAAAAAACTGTTTTTT; CDR3: CASSIAGTGGKKLFF
size: .; J: TRBJ2-1; V: TRBV7-2; D: TRBD2; DNA: TGTGCCAGCAGCACTGGGGGAGGGACTAGGTCGTTCTTC; CDR3: CASSTGGGTRSFF
size: .; J: TRBJ2-7; V: TRBV4-2; D: .; DNA: TGTGCCAGCAGCCCCGTCGAGGGGGAAAGAAGCGAGCAGTACTTC; CDR3: CASSPVEGERSEQYF
size: .; J: TRBJ2-3; V: TRBV5-1; D: TRBD2; DNA: TGCGCCAGCAGCTGGACTAGCGGGTGGTTAGATACGCAGTATTTT; CDR3: CASSWTSGWLDTQYF
size: .; J: TRBJ2-4; V: TRBV6-5; D: TRBD2; DNA: TGTGCCAGCGTGACCGGGACTAGCGGGGGAAACATTCAGTACTTC; CDR3: CASVTGTSGGNIQYF
size: .; J: TRBJ2-5; V: TRBV5-6; D: .; DNA: TGTGCCAGCAGCCTGTTACGGGACCGAGAAGAGACCCAGTACTTC; CDR3: CASSLLRDREETQYF